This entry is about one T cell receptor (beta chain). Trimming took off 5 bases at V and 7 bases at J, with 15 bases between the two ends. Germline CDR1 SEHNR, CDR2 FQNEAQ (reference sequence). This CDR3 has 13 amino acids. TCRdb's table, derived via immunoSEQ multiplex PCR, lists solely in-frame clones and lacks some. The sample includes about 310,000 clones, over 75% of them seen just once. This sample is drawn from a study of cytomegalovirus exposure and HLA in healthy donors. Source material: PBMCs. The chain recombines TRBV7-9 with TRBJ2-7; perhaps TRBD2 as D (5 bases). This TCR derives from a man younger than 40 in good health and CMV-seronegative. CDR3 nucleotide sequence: TGTGCCAGCAGCCCGTGGGAGTTAGTAGAGCAGTACTTC. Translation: CASSPWELVEQYF.